This is a list of T cell receptor beta chains from one sample in a study of response to subunit inactivated influenza vaccine. TCRdb reprocessed the RT-PCR reads via MiXCR and lists one record per CDR3 protein. The table lists 700,000 to 900,000 distinct CDR3 sequences, 21% of them singletons. The starting material was PBMCs from blood, obtained roughly 5 days after vaccination. These receptors were collected from a middle-aged man who received an inactivated influenza vaccine. The CDR3 runs from the conserved cysteine through the conserved F or W. D genes are given only for firm matches. Clone size, where shown, is once, few, many, or a class for clones that have expanded.

D gene,clone size,J gene,V gene,CDR3 protein,CDR3 DNA
.,few,TRBJ1-2,TRBV4-2,CASSQGGGSYGYTF,TGTGCCAGCAGCCAAGGAGGGGGTTCCTATGGCTACACCTTC
.,few,TRBJ2-5,TRBV6-1,CASNNPVGRTQYF,TGTGCCAGCAATAATCCGGTTGGTAGGACCCAGTACTTC
.,few,TRBJ1-1,TRBV12-3/TRBV12-4,CASSFGGLMNTEAFF,TGTGCCAGCAGTTTCGGGGGATTGATGAACACTGAAGCTTTCTTT
.,.,TRBJ2-7,TRBV29-1,CSVRGGHEQYF,TGCAGCGTGCGAGGGGGACACGAGCAGTACTTC
.,.,TRBJ2-2,TRBV20-1,CSAGRLLNTGELFF,TGCAGTGCTGGAAGGCTCCTGAACACCGGGGAGCTGTTTTTT
.,many,TRBJ2-7,TRBV20-1,CSAGIGEFGEQYF,TGCAGTGCGGGTATTGGGGAGTTCGGCGAGCAGTACTTC
TRBD1,.,TRBJ1-1,TRBV20-1,CSVRTGGFLNTEAFF,TGCAGTGTTCGGACAGGGGGCTTTCTGAACACTGAAGCTTTCTTT
.,.,TRBJ2-5,TRBV6-1,CASSENPGPGPFTF,TGTGCCAGCAGTGAAAACCCCGGGCCGGGGCCCTTCACGTTC
.,.,TRBJ1-1,TRBV30,CAWRGITEAFF,TGTGCCTGGCGAGGAATCACTGAAGCTTTCTTT
.,.,TRBJ2-3,TRBV20-1,CSATILARARFGQYF,TGCAGTGCCACCATATTGGCCCGGGCTAGGTTTGGGCAGTATTTT
TRBD1,few,TRBJ1-2,TRBV4-3,CASSQEQGYRGLGYGYTF,TGCGCCAGCAGCCAAGAGCAAGGCTACAGGGGTTTAGGCTATGGCTACACCTTC
.,.,TRBJ1-2,TRBV10-3,CAISSPGTGYGYTF,TGTGCCATCAGTTCGCCCGGCACTGGCTATGGCTACACCTTC
.,few,TRBJ1-6,TRBV20-1,CSARADSRYNSPLHF,TGCAGTGCTAGAGCGGACAGCCGGTATAATTCACCCCTCCACTTT
TRBD1,few,TRBJ2-1,TRBV4-2,CASSRPGQGGDEQFF,TGTGCCAGCAGCCGACCGGGACAGGGGGGTGATGAGCAGTTCTTC
.,.,TRBJ2-7,TRBV28,CASSLPVPSYEQYF,TGTGCCAGCAGTTTACCGGTCCCCTCCTACGAGCAGTACTTC
.,once,TRBJ2-3,TRBV5-1,CASSVGNTGSTDTQYF,TGCGCCAGCAGCGTCGGGAACACGGGCTCGACAGATACGCAGTATTTT
.,.,TRBJ2-7,TRBV10-3,CAIREGRTGSYEQYF,TGTGCCATCAGGGAGGGTAGGACGGGGAGCTACGAGCAGTACTTC
TRBD2,many,TRBJ2-1,TRBV12-3/TRBV12-4,CASSFTSGGNEQFF,TGTGCCAGCAGTTTCACTAGCGGGGGCAATGAGCAGTTCTTC
.,.,TRBJ2-1,TRBV29-1,CSVVGGADEQFF,TGCAGCGTTGTTGGGGGGGCCGATGAGCAGTTCTTC
.,.,TRBJ2-2,TRBV11-2,CASSLTGKPFRDTGELFF,TGTGCCAGCAGCTTAACAGGGAAACCCTTTCGGGACACCGGGGAGCTGTTTTTT
TRBD1,few,TRBJ1-5,TRBV12-3/TRBV12-4,CASSRGTGSSNQPQHF,TGTGCCAGCAGCAGAGGGACAGGTTCGAGCAATCAGCCCCAGCATTTT
.,many,TRBJ2-3,TRBV29-1,CSVWEQNTDTQYF,TGCAGCGTCTGGGAACAGAACACAGATACGCAGTATTTT
.,few,TRBJ2-3,TRBV11-1,CASSSQGGRRGSTDTQYF,TGTGCCAGCAGCTCACAAGGGGGACGACGGGGTAGCACAGATACGCAGTATTTT
TRBD1,.,TRBJ1-2,TRBV7-8,CASSLYGGGTEYGYTF,TGTGCCAGCAGCTTATACGGGGGGGGGACAGAGTATGGCTACACCTTC
TRBD2,few,TRBJ2-1,TRBV2,CASTGTSGRAMGEQFF,TGTGCCAGCACCGGGACTAGCGGGAGGGCCATGGGTGAGCAGTTCTTC
TRBD2,.,TRBJ2-3,TRBV4-3,CASSQEPLTSVADTQYF,TGCGCCAGCAGCCAAGAGCCCCTGACTAGCGTAGCAGATACGCAGTATTTT
.,once,TRBJ1-4,TRBV28,CASSLALTGYRFF,TGTGCCAGCAGTTTGGCACTAACAGGTTATCGGTTTTTT
.,many,TRBJ2-1,TRBV6-1,CASSGNEQFF,TGTGCCAGCAGCGGCAATGAGCAGTTCTTC
.,.,TRBJ2-1,TRBV19,CASSTPGLSAYNEQFF,TGTGCCAGTAGTACACCAGGGTTATCCGCCTACAATGAGCAGTTCTTC
.,few,TRBJ2-1,TRBV20-1,CSALSDFYNEQFF,TGCAGTGCCCTTTCGGACTTTTACAATGAGCAGTTCTTC
TRBD1,.,TRBJ1-4,TRBV5-1,CASREVGQDYEKLFF,TGCGCCAGCAGGGAGGTTGGACAGGACTATGAAAAACTGTTTTTT
TRBD2,few,TRBJ2-7,TRBV27,CASSPRLASYEQYF,TGTGCCAGCAGTCCTCGACTAGCCTCCTACGAGCAGTACTTC
.,many,TRBJ2-7,TRBV5-1,CASSLSGPEDEQYF,TGCGCCAGCAGCTTAAGTGGTCCTGAGGACGAGCAGTACTTC
TRBD1,few,TRBJ1-5,TRBV12-3/TRBV12-4,CASSTDRDPNSNQPQHF,TGTGCCAGCAGCACGGACAGGGACCCTAATAGCAATCAGCCCCAGCATTTT
TRBD1,many,TRBJ2-3,TRBV6-1,CASSAPTGALGTDTQYF,TGTGCCAGCAGTGCGCCGACAGGGGCCCTTGGCACAGATACGCAGTATTTT
TRBD1,few,TRBJ2-3,TRBV18,CASSPRDRGTDTQYF,TGTGCCAGCTCACCACGGGACAGGGGCACAGATACGCAGTATTTT
TRBD2,.,TRBJ2-1,TRBV3-1,CASSPTGTSDEQFF,TGTGCCAGCAGCCCCACCGGGACTAGCGATGAGCAGTTCTTC